Listed here are 5 T cell receptor beta chains from one sample, sequenced in a study of beta chain features in type 1 diabetes. Expressed TCRB transcripts were sequenced after all isolated RNA was converted to cDNA. Sequenced by immunoSEQ multiplex PCR; TCRdb stores in-frame clones only, minus some. There are about 40,000 clones in the sample; approximately 60% occur only once, and around 2% lies in the top ten. The sequencing sample was made of Tregs from blood. The receptors originated from a woman younger than 45 in good health.

The chain recombines TRBV6-5 with TRBJ2-3; tentative D call: TRBD2 (6 bases). Germline-derived CDR1 and CDR2 are MNHEY and SVGAGI. CDR3 length equals 16 residues. Trimming shortened V by 0 bases and J by 4 bases, and 14 bases separated the two germline ends. CDR3 sequence (DNA): TGTGCCAGCAGTTACTCGGGCCCGGGAGTGGCAGATACGCAGTATTTT. It yields the protein CASSYSGPGVADTQYF.

The CDR3 region is CASSFGQVSYEQYF. The CDR3 DNA reads as TGTGCCAGCAGCTTCGGACAGGTCTCCTACGAGCAGTACTTC. This chain uses TRBV7-9 with TRBJ2-7; 7 nucleotides line up with TRBD1. After removal of 3 bases from V and 0 bases from J, the junction contained 2 bases not matched to a gene. Germline CDR1 is SEHNR and CDR2 is FQNEAQ (reference sequence). This CDR3 contains 14 residues.

This chain links TRBV18 with TRBJ2-6, with 8 bases identical to TRBD1. The CDR3 is 19 residues long. The germline V gene encodes CDR1 KGHSH and CDR2 LQKENI. Unmatched junction bases numbered 7, after V lost 0 bases and J lost 0 bases. CDR3 protein: CASSPPVQGVLSGANVLTF. The CDR3 region has the DNA TGTGCCAGCTCACCACCCGTACAGGGGGTGCTCTCTGGGGCCAACGTCCTGACTTTC.

This clone has just a few counts. The chain recombines TRBV4-3 with TRBJ2-3; 12 bases fit TRBD2. Germline CDR1 reads LGHNA; CDR2 reads YSLEER. The CDR3 is 15 amino acids. V lost 2 bases to trimming and J lost 5 bases; unmatched junction nucleotides: 2. The CDR3: CASSQQGLAGDTQYF. The CDR3 DNA is TGCGCCAGCAGCCAACAGGGACTAGCGGGAGATACGCAGTATTTT.

This clone occurred once. The chain joins TRBV7-9 to TRBJ1-5; maybe TRBD1 (5 bases). Trimming removed 5 bases at V and 3 bases at J, with 11 bases between. The CDR3 totals 14 residues. Germline CDR1 reads SEHNR; CDR2 reads FQNEAQ (reference sequence). The CDR3 reads CASSPTGYNQPQHF. The CDR3, as DNA: TGTGCCAGCAGCCCTACAGGTTACAATCAGCCCCAGCATTTT.